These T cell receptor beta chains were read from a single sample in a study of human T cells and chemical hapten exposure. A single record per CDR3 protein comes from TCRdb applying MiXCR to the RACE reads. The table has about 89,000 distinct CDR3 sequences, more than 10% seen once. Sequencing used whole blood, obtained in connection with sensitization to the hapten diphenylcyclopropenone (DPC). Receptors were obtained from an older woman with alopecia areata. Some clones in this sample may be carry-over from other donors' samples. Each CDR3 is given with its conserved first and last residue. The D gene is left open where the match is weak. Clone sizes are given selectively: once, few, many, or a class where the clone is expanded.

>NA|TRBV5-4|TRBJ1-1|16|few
TGTGCCAGCAGCGATAGGGCTACGGGACGGAACACTGAAGCTTTCTTT
CASSDRATGRNTEAFF
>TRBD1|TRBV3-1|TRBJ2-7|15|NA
TGTGCCAGCAGCCAACCGGGACAGGCTACCTACGAGCAGTACTTC
CASSQPGQATYEQYF
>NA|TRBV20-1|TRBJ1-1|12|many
TGCAGTGCAAAACAGGGACAAACTGAAGCTTTCTTT
CSAKQGQTEAFF
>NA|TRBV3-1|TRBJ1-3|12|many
TGTGCCAGCAGGAACTCTGGAAACACCATATATTTT
CASRNSGNTIYF
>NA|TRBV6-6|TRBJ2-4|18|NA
TGTGCTAGCAGCTACCCCCCTCCGCCGGGACTCGAGAAAAACATTCAGTACTTC
CASSYPPPPGLEKNIQYF
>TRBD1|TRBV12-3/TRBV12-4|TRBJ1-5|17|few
TGTGCCAGCAGTCTCGTCCTAGGGACAGCCTGGGGTCAGCCCCAGCATTTT
CASSLVLGTAWGQPQHF
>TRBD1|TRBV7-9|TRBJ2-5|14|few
TGTGCCAGCAGCGCCGGACAGGGTCAAGAGACCCAGTACTTC
CASSAGQGQETQYF
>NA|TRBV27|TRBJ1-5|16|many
TGTGCCAGCAGCTTCGGACCGTTTAGCGGCAATCAGCCCCAGCATTTT
CASSFGPFSGNQPQHF
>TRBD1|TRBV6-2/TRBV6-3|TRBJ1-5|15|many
TGTGCCAGCAGCCTAACAGGGGGTAGCAATCAGCCCCAGCATTTT
CASSLTGGSNQPQHF
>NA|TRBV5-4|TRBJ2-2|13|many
TGTGCCAGCAGCGGGGGGCCCACCGGGGAGCTGTTTTTT
CASSGGPTGELFF
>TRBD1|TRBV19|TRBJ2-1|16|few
TGTGCCACTTCGCCCAACGGCAGGGGGCCCCACAATGAGCAGTTCTTC
CATSPNGRGPHNEQFF
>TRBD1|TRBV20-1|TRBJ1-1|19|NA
TGCAGTGCTAGGGTTGGGGGGACAGGGCCCACAGCCCGGCGAATTGAAGCTTTCTTT
CSARVGGTGPTARRIEAFF
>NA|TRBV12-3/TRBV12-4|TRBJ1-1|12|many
TGTGCCAGCAGTTTACAAAGGGCTGAAGCTTTCTTT
CASSLQRAEAFF
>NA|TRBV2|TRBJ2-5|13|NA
TGTGCCAGCCAGGACGTCAACGGGGAGACCCAGTACTTC
CASQDVNGETQYF
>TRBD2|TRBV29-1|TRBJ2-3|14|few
TGCAGCGGTGATAGCGGGGGGAAGGCGGATACGCAGTATTTT
CSGDSGGKADTQYF
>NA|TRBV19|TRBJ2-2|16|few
TGTGCCAGTAGTTCAATCAACCACAGGGACACCGGGGAGCTGTTTTTT
CASSSINHRDTGELFF
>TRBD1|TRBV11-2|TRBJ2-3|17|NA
TGTGCCAGCAGCTCTATGGCTGGGACAGGAGGGAGAGATACGCAGTATTTT
CASSSMAGTGGRDTQYF
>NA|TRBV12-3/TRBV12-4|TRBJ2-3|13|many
TGTGCCAGCTCTAGGGTCCGGGCAGATACGCAGTATTTT
CASSRVRADTQYF
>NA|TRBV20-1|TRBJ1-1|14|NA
TGCAGTGCTCTAGGACTCCCAGACAACACTGAAGCTTTCTTT
CSALGLPDNTEAFF
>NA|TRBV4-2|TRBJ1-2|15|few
TGTGCCAGCAGCCAAGGAGACAGGTTATACTATGGCTACACCTTC
CASSQGDRLYYGYTF
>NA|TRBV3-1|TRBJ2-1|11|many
TGTGCCAGCGGGGTCTACAATGAGCAGTTCTTC
CASGVYNEQFF
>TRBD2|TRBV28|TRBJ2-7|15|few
TGTGCCAGCAGTGGACGGACTAGCGGGGGGTACGAGCAGTACTTC
CASSGRTSGGYEQYF
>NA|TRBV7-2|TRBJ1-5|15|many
TGTGCCAGCAGCCTGACAGGAGATAGCAATCAGCCCCAGCATTTT
CASSLTGDSNQPQHF
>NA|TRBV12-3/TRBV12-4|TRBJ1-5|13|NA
TGTGCCAGCAGTTTACCTGGCGGCGGGGCCCAGCATTTT
CASSLPGGGAQHF
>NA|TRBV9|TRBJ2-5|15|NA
TGTGCCAGCAGCGTAGGAGGGACTCGGCGGGAGACCCAGTACTTC
CASSVGGTRRETQYF
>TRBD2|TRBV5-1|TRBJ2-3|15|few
TGCGCTACCCAGCCAGGCCTAGCGGGGACAGATACGCAGTATTTT
CATQPGLAGTDTQYF
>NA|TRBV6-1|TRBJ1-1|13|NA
TGTGCCAGCAGTGAAATCTGGGCGGATGAAGCTTTCTTT
CASSEIWADEAFF
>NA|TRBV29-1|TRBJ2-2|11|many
TGCAGCGTTGGGGGGACCGGGGAGCTGTTTTTT
CSVGGTGELFF
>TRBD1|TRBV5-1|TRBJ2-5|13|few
TGCGCCAGCAGGGGACAGTTCCAAGAGACCCAGTACTTC
CASRGQFQETQYF
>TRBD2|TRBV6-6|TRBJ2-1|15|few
TGTGCCAGCAGCCCACCCCGCGGGGGGCTCGATGAGCAGTTCTTC
CASSPPRGGLDEQFF
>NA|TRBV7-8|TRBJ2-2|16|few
TGTGCCAGCAGCTTAGCGGGCGTGTGGGGGGCCGGGGAGCTGTTTTTT
CASSLAGVWGAGELFF
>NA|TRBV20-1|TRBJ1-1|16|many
TGCAGTGCTGCCTACATCGGGGGTGGATCGAACACTGAAGCTTTCTTT
CSAAYIGGGSNTEAFF
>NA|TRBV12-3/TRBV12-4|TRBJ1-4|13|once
TGTGCCAGCAGTTTAGCGCTGGTTGAAAAACTGTTTTTT
CASSLALVEKLFF
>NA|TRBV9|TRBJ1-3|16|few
TGTGCCAGCAGCCCCCGGGTAGGCGGCTCTGGAAACACCATATATTTT
CASSPRVGGSGNTIYF
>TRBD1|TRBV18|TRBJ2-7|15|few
TGTGCCAGCTCACCGCGAGGGACAGGGATCTCCGAGCAGTACTTC
CASSPRGTGISEQYF
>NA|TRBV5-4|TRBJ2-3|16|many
TGTGCCAGCAGCCCCTTCCAGCGGGCGACCACAGATACGCAGTATTTT
CASSPFQRATTDTQYF
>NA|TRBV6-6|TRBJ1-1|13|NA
TGTGCCAGCAGCCTAGGAGTGAACACTGAAGCTTTCTTT
CASSLGVNTEAFF
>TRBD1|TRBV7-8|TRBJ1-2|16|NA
TGTGCCAGCAGCTTAGCGAGGAGCAGGACAGGGACCTTCTCCACCTTC
CASSLARSRTGTFSTF
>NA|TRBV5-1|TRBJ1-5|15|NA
TGCGCCAGCAGCTTGCAAGGGTATAGCAATCAGCCCCAGCATTTT
CASSLQGYSNQPQHF
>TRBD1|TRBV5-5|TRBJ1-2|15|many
TGTGCCAGCAGATTGGGACAGGGATGGTCGTATGGCTACACCTTC
CASRLGQGWSYGYTF
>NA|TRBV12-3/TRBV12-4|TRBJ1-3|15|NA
TGTGCCAGCAGTTTCGGCGCGCCCTCTGGAAACACCATATATTTT
CASSFGAPSGNTIYF